The T cell receptor (beta chain) under discussion was sequenced for a study of T-cell reconstitution after alpha-beta-depleted transplantation in children. Points from the study as a whole: Several hundred expanded graft clones reportedly gave rise to the alpha-beta T cells present about two months after transplant. Surviving recipient T cells and thymic progenitors underlay high day-60 TCRbeta diversity in some patients. One year post-transplant, T-cell counts and diversity were largely derived from T cells produced anew.

The sample holds many counts of this clonotype. Its cognate antigen is unknown. CDR3 length equals 15 residues. CDR1 and CDR2 (germline): SQVTM, ANQGSEA. V dropped 1 base and J dropped 7; count of bases not matched to a gene: 9. Unique molecular identifiers were used to barcode this TCRbeta library. TCRdb re-derived calls from the PCR reads in MiXCR, one entry per CDR3 protein. The profile shows roughly 670,000 distinct CDR3 sequences, 10% to 15% of them singletons. The sample was PBMCs, taken before TCRalphabeta/CD19-depleted stem cell transplant. V gene TRBV29-1 combines with J gene TRBJ1-2; 10 positions agree with TRBD1. The TCR was taken from a girl aged 2 to 9 with congenital amegakaryocytic thrombocytopenia, due to receive a stem cell transplant. The CDR3 loop reads CSVEAGDRGVPGYTF. As DNA, the CDR3 is TGCAGCGTTGAAGCAGGGGACAGGGGAGTGCCTGGCTACACCTTC.